Listed below are T cell receptor beta chains from one sample, sequenced in a study of blood T cell repertoires in COVID-19. The method was immunoSEQ multiplex PCR; TCRdb's version includes in-frame clones alone and lacks a portion of them. The sample contains 100,000 to 150,000 clones, roughly 85% of which appear only once. Specimen: peripheral blood. These receptor sequences come from a man older than 75 with active or convalescent COVID-19. Both conserved end residues are part of each CDR3. D genes are given only for firm matches. Size tells how often a clone was seen (once, few, many) or the class of an expanded clone, and some rows leave it out.

clone_size j_call cdr3_length d_call v_call cdr3_nt cdr3_aa
once TRBJ2-3 16 TRBD2 TRBV2 TGTGCCAACCTCAAGACTAGCGGGGGACTTCGAGATACGCAGTATTTT CANLKTSGGLRDTQYF
- TRBJ2-4 16 - TRBV7-2 TGTGCCAGCAGCTTAAGTGGCACCCTAGCCAAAAACATTCAGTACTTC CASSLSGTLAKNIQYF
- TRBJ2-7 14 - TRBV6-5 TGTGCCAGCAGCCCCTCCAGGGATACCTACGAGCAGTACTTC CASSPSRDTYEQYF
- TRBJ1-3 12 - TRBV14 TGTGCCAGCAGCCTCCTTGGAAACACCATATATTTT CASSLLGNTIYF
- TRBJ2-7 14 TRBD2 TRBV7-9 TGTGCCAGCAGCTTATTTCTAGCGGTATACGAGCAGTACTTC CASSLFLAVYEQYF
- TRBJ2-7 13 - TRBV2 TGTGCCAGCAGAAGGGAGCGTCGCTACGAGCAGTACTTC CASRRERRYEQYF
- TRBJ2-7 15 - TRBV19 TGTGCCAGTAGTATTTGGGGCGGCATACCCTACGAGCAGTACTTC CASSIWGGIPYEQYF
- TRBJ2-5 14 TRBD1 TRBV9 TGTGCCAGCAGCGTTACAGGGGGCAAGGAGACCCAGTACTTC CASSVTGGKETQYF
- TRBJ2-1 12 - TRBV7-2 TGTGCCAGCAGGCCTCCGGGGAATGAGCAGTTCTTC CASRPPGNEQFF
- TRBJ2-1 16 - TRBV2 TGTGCCAGCAGTTGGGCCGGTCGAGCGGTTTACAATGAGCAGTTCTTC CASSWAGRAVYNEQFF
- TRBJ2-3 12 - TRBV4-1 TGCGCCAGCAGCATAGGCACAGATACGCAGTATTTT CASSIGTDTQYF
- TRBJ2-2 13 - TRBV5-4 TGTGCCAGCAGCTTGACAGGGAGCGGGGAGCTGTTTTTT CASSLTGSGELFF
- TRBJ1-1 14 - TRBV6-5 TGTGCCAGCATCTCTCGGGGGACTATCACTGAAGCTTTCTTT CASISRGTITEAFF
- TRBJ2-3 15 - TRBV27 TGTGCCAGCAGTATAAGACAGGCTCCCACAGATACGCAGTATTTT CASSIRQAPTDTQYF
- TRBJ1-3 14 - TRBV11-2 TGTGCCAGCAGCTTAGGGACATCTGGAAACACCATATATTTT CASSLGTSGNTIYF
- TRBJ1-4 16 - TRBV7-6 TGTGCCAGCAGCTTATTTACAGATGCAACTAATGAAAAACTGTTTTTT CASSLFTDATNEKLFF
- TRBJ2-7 12 - TRBV7-9 TGTGCCAGCAGCTTAGCGCAGGGGGAGCAGTACTTC CASSLAQGEQYF
- TRBJ2-5 14 - TRBV7-3 TGTGCCAGCAGCTCCACTGCGCGGCAAGAGACCCAGTACTTC CASSSTARQETQYF
- TRBJ2-1 14 - TRBV7-3 TGTGCCAGCAGCCGCACAGGGTTTGGCGATGAGCAGTTCTTC CASSRTGFGDEQFF
few TRBJ2-5 15 TRBD2 TRBV5-1 TGCGCCAGCAGCTTGACTAGCGGGAACCAAGAGACCCAGTACTTC CASSLTSGNQETQYF
- TRBJ1-2 14 TRBD1 TRBV10-3 TGTGCCATCAGTGACAAGACAGGGGACTATGGCTACACCTTC CAISDKTGDYGYTF
- TRBJ2-7 15 TRBD1 TRBV5-5 TGTGCCAGCAGCTTGCAAACAGGGGGATACTACGAGCAGTACTTC CASSLQTGGYYEQYF
- TRBJ1-6 14 TRBD1 TRBV30 TGTGCCTGGAGTGTATGGGGACAGCATTCACCCCTCCACTTT CAWSVWGQHSPLHF
- TRBJ1-1 15 - TRBV7-9 TGTGCCAGCAGCCCCCAGGCAGGGTTTATAACTGAAGCTTTCTTT CASSPQAGFITEAFF
- TRBJ1-1 15 - TRBV7-2 TGTGCCAGCAGCCGGAGAACAGGGTCGAACACTGAAGCTTTCTTT CASSRRTGSNTEAFF
- TRBJ1-2 17 - TRBV4-2 TGTGCCAGCAGCCAAGCGGAAAGGGGCCCACGGGACTATGGCTACACCTTC CASSQAERGPRDYGYTF
many TRBJ1-2 14 - TRBV15 TGTGCCACCAGCAGAGGGGGGGACGGCTATGGCTACACCTTC CATSRGGDGYGYTF
- TRBJ2-2 14 - TRBV28 TGTGCCAGCAGTTTACGCGGTTATGCCGAGGAGCTGTTTTTT CASSLRGYAEELFF
- TRBJ2-1 12 TRBD1 TRBV14 TGTGCCAGCAGTCGACAGGGGGTTGAGCAGTTCTTC CASSRQGVEQFF
- TRBJ1-5 15 TRBD1 TRBV9 TGTGCCAGCAGCGCGACAGGGAATAGCAATCAGCCCCAGCATTTT CASSATGNSNQPQHF
once TRBJ2-4 14 - TRBV6-5 TGTGCCAGCCTTGCGGGCACGCCCAAAAACATTCAGTACTTC CASLAGTPKNIQYF
once TRBJ2-1 17 - TRBV5-1 TGCGCCAGCAGCCCCGGGGTGTGGGAAAAGACGTACAATGAGCAGTTCTTC CASSPGVWEKTYNEQFF
- TRBJ2-2 15 TRBD2 TRBV27 TGTGCCAGCAGTATTAGCGGGAGGAGGGCCGGGGAGCTGTTTTTT CASSISGRRAGELFF
- TRBJ2-2 17 TRBD1 TRBV5-1 TGCGCCAGCAGCCTGGACAGGGGGCGCGTAAACACCGGGGAGCTGTTTTTT CASSLDRGRVNTGELFF
- TRBJ2-3 16 TRBD2 TRBV7-3 TGTGCCAGCAGCTCCAGGACTAGCGGGGGGAGGGATACGCAGTATTTT CASSSRTSGGRDTQYF
- TRBJ2-7 12 - TRBV7-2 TGTGCCAGCAGCTTGAGGCGCTACGAGCAGTACTTC CASSLRRYEQYF
- TRBJ2-2 16 TRBD2 TRBV19 TGTGCCAGTAGTATCCGCGGACTAGCGGACACCGGGGAGCTGTTTTTT CASSIRGLADTGELFF
- TRBJ1-1 12 - TRBV6-5 TGTGCCAGTCGGGCCGGGGACACTGAAGCTTTCTTT CASRAGDTEAFF
- TRBJ1-5 15 - TRBV2 TGTGCCAGCAGCCTGACCCGAGGGCACAATCAGCCCCAGCATTTT CASSLTRGHNQPQHF
- TRBJ2-2 16 - TRBV7-3 TGTGCCAGCAGCCGATCTCATGTCGGGGGTCCCGGGGAGCTGTTTTTT CASSRSHVGGPGELFF
few TRBJ2-1 15 TRBD1 TRBV6-2/TRBV6-3 TGTGCCAGCAGCAACTACAGGGGGAAGTGGAATGAGCAGTTCTTC CASSNYRGKWNEQFF
- TRBJ2-3 15 TRBD1 TRBV19 TGTGCCAGTGCTCCTCCGGGACAGGGCACAGATACGCAGTATTTT CASAPPGQGTDTQYF
- TRBJ2-1 18 TRBD1 TRBV30 TGTGCCTGGACTACGGATTTTAGGTTACAGGGGGCTCGGATTGAGCAGTTCTTC CAWTTDFRLQGARIEQFF
- TRBJ2-7 11 - TRBV12-3/TRBV12-4 TGTGCCAGCAGTTTACAGTACGAGCAGTACTTC CASSLQYEQYF
- TRBJ2-1 13 - TRBV6-2/TRBV6-3 TGTGCCAGCAGTTACTCGCCAGGGAATGAGCAGTTCTTC CASSYSPGNEQFF
once TRBJ2-6 18 TRBD1 TRBV19 TGTGCCAGTAGCTTAAGGGACAGCTTTATTTCTGGGGCCAACGTCCTGACTTTC CASSLRDSFISGANVLTF
- TRBJ2-1 15 TRBD2 TRBV7-3 TGTGCCAGCAGCCTTGAGGGGACTACTAGGAATGAGCAGTTCTTC CASSLEGTTRNEQFF
- TRBJ2-5 12 - TRBV25-1 TGTGCCAGCAGCACTCTCGTCGAGACCCAGTACTTC CASSTLVETQYF